This T cell receptor beta chain appears in the sequencing data of a study of blood T cell repertoires in COVID-19. Looking at the study overall: The United States, Italy and Spain provided the acute and convalescent COVID-19 samples.

The ends were cut back, 6 bases at V and 1 base at J, with 9 bases in the middle. Germline V CDR1 and CDR2: MNHEY, SVGAGI. The CDR3 has 13 residues. This clone has a handful of counts. Method: immunoSEQ multiplex PCR; TCRdb's copy keeps in-frame clones and lacks some. The sample yields about 92,000 clones, roughly 72% seen once. The V gene is TRBV6-5, the J gene TRBJ1-1, with D unclear. The TCR sequence derives from a woman aged 55-70 years in a cohort sampled during active or convalescent COVID-19. The sample was peripheral blood. The CDR3 bases are TGTGCCAGCAGGAGGTTGGAGAACACTGAAGCTTTCTTT. Its protein is CASRRLENTEAFF.